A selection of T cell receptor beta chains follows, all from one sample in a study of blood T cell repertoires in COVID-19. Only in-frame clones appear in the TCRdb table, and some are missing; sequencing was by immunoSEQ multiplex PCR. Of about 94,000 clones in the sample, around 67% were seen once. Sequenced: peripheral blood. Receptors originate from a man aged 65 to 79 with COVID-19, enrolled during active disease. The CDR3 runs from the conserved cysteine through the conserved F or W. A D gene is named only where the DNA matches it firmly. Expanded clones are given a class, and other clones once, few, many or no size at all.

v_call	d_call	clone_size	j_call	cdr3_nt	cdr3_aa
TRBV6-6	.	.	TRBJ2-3	TGTGCCAGCAGTTACTCTCAGGGTAGCACAGATACGCAGTATTTT	CASSYSQGSTDTQYF
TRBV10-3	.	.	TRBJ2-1	TGTGCCATCGCGGGCCCGAGCTCCTACAATGAGCAGTTCTTC	CAIAGPSSYNEQFF
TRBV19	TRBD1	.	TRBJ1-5	TGTGCCAGTAGCAGACGACAGGGTCTAAATCAGCCCCAGCATTTT	CASSRRQGLNQPQHF
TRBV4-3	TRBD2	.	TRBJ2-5	TGCGCCAGCAGCCAAGACCATCTAGCGGGCCAAGAGACCCAGTACTTC	CASSQDHLAGQETQYF
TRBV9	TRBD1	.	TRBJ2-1	TGTGCCAGCAGCGTAGCAGGACAGGGAAACAATGAGCAGTTCTTC	CASSVAGQGNNEQFF
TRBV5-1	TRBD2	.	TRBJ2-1	TGCGCCAGCAGCGGGGGACTAGCGGGGACCCCTCGCTCCTACAATGAGCAGTTCTTC	CASSGGLAGTPRSYNEQFF
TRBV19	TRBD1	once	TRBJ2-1	TGTGCCAGTAGTATGGGACAGAAGTACAATGAGCAGTTCTTC	CASSMGQKYNEQFF
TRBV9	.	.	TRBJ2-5	TGTGCCAGCAACGAGGACAGCGTGGGGACCCAGTACTTC	CASNEDSVGTQYF
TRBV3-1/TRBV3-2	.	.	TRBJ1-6	TGTGCCAGCAGCCAAGCCCGCGGGAGGCCCTCCTATAATTCACCCCTCCACTTT	CASSQARGRPSYNSPLHF
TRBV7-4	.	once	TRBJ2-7	TGTGCCAGCAGCCCGTGGAGCTACGAGCAGTACTTC	CASSPWSYEQYF
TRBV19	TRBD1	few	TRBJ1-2	TGTGCCAGTAGTGTTGACAGGGCCAGGATGGGCACCTTC	CASSVDRARMGTF
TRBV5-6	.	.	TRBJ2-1	TGTGCCAGCAGCTTCAACACCGGGTCCAAGGCGGGTGAGCAGTTCTTC	CASSFNTGSKAGEQFF
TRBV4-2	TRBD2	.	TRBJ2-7	TGTGCCAGCAGTCTCGAGGGGGCTAGCGGGAGCTACGAGCAGTACTTC	CASSLEGASGSYEQYF
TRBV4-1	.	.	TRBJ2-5	TGCGCCAGCGCCGGCGGCGGGGGCTTCCAAGAGACCCAGTACTTC	CASAGGGGFQETQYF
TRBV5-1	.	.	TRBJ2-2	TGCGCCAGCAGCTTGAGGCAGACAGGGAACACCGGGGAGCTGTTTTTT	CASSLRQTGNTGELFF
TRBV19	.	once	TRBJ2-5	TGTGCCAGTAGCCGAGGGGGGGGAGAGACCCAGTACTTC	CASSRGGGETQYF
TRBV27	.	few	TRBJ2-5	TGTGCCAGCAGCCCAGGGAGGAGGGAGACCCAGTACTTC	CASSPGRRETQYF
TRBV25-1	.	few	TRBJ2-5	TGTGCCAGCAGTGAATTGGGCGGGGAGACCCAGTACTTC	CASSELGGETQYF
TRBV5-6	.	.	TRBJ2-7	TGTGCCAGCAGCTGGAGGCGTCCTTTTTACGAGCAGTACTTC	CASSWRRPFYEQYF
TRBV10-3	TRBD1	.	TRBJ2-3	TGTGCCATCAGTGAGGGACAGGGGACCACAGATACGCAGTATTTT	CAISEGQGTTDTQYF
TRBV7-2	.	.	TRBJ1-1	TGTGCCAGCAGCTCGAACCGCGAGGGGGCTGAAGCTTTCTTT	CASSSNREGAEAFF
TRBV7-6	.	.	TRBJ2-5	TGTGCCAGCAGCTCTTCCGGCCGAGGGGAGACCCAGTACTTC	CASSSSGRGETQYF
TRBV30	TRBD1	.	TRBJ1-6	TGTGCCTGGGTCCAGACAGGGGTAAATAATTCACCCCTCCACTTT	CAWVQTGVNNSPLHF
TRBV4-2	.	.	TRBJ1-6	TGTGCCAGCAGCCAAGAGTCGGGGTATAATTCACCCCTCCACTTT	CASSQESGYNSPLHF
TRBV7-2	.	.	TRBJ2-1	TGTGCCAGCAGCCCCACTAGCTACAATGAGCAGTTCTTC	CASSPTSYNEQFF
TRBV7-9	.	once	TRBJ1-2	TGTGCCAGCAGCTTGGACACGGGAGCTAACTATGGCTACACCTTC	CASSLDTGANYGYTF
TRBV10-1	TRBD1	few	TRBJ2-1	TGCGCCAGCAGCTTTGGACAGGCCCACTACAATGAGCAGTTCTTC	CASSFGQAHYNEQFF
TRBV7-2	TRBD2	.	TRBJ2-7	TGTGCCAGCAGCTCTCTAGCGGGGCCCTGGGAGCAGTACTTC	CASSSLAGPWEQYF
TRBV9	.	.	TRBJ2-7	TGTGCCAGCAGCAGAGGCGGGGACCCCCGCGCCAACGAGCAGTACTTC	CASSRGGDPRANEQYF
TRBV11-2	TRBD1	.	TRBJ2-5	TGTGCCAGCAGCAGGGACAGAGAGACCCAGTACTTC	CASSRDRETQYF
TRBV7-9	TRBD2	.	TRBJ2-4	TGTGCCAGCAGCTCTACCCCGGGAGGGGAAGGCATTCAGTACTTC	CASSSTPGGEGIQYF
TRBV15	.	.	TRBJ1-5	TGTGCCACCAGCAGAGATGCCGGACAGAATCAGCCCCAGCATTTT	CATSRDAGQNQPQHF
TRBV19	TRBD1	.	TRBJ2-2	TGTGCCAGTAGTAAGGAGGGACAGGGTATCGGGGAGCTGTTTTTT	CASSKEGQGIGELFF